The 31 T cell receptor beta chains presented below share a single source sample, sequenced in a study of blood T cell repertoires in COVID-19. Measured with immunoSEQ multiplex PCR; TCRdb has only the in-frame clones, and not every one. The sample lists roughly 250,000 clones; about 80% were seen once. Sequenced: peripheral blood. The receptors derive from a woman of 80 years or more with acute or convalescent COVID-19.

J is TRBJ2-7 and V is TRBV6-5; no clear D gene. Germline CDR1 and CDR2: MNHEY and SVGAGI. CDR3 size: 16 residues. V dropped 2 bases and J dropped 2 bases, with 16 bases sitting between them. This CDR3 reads CASSYLGAGYAYEQYF. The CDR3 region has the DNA TGTGCCAGCAGTTACCTCGGAGCCGGGTACGCCTACGAGCAGTACTTC.

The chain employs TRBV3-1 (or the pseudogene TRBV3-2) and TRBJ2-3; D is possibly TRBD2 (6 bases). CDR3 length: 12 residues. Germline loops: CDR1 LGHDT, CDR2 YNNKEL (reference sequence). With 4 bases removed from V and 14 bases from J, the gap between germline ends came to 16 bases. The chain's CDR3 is CASSPGLNFAYF. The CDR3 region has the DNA TGTGCCAGCAGCCCCGGACTAAACTTCGCGTATTTT.

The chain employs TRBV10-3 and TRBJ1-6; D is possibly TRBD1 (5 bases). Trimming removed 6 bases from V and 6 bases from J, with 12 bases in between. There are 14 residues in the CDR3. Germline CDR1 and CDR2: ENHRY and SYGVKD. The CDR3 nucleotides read TGTGCCATCAGCAGGGACTTAGTTAATTCACCCCTCCACTTT. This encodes CAISRDLVNSPLHF.

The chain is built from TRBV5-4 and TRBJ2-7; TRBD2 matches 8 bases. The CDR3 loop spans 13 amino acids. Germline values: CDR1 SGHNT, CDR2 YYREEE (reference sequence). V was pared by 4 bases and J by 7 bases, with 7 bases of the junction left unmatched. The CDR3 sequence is CASSLPGGVEQYF. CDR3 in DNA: TGTGCCAGCAGCCTCCCCGGGGGGGTGGAGCAGTACTTC.

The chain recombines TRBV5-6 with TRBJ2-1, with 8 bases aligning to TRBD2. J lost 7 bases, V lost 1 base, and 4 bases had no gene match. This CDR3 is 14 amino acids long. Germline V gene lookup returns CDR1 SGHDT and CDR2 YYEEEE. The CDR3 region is CASSLRGGLNEQFF. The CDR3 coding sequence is TGTGCCAGCAGCTTGCGCGGGGGGCTTAATGAGCAGTTCTTC.

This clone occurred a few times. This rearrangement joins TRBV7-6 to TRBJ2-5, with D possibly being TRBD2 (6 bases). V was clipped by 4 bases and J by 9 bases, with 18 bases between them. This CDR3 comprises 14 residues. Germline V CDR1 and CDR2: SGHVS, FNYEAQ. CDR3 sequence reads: CASSSGTGLVAQYF. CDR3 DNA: TGTGCCAGCAGCTCCGGGACTGGCCTCGTGGCCCAGTACTTC.

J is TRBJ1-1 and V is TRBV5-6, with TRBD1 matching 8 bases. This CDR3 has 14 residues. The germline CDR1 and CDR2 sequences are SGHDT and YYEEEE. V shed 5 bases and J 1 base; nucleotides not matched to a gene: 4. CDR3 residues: CASRRTGTNTEAFF. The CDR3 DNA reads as TGTGCCAGCAGACGGACAGGGACGAACACTGAAGCTTTCTTT.

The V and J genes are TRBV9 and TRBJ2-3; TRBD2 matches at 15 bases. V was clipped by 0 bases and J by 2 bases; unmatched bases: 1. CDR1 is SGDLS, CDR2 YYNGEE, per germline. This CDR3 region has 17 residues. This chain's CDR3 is CASSVGTSGGDTDTQYF. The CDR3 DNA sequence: TGTGCCAGCAGCGTAGGGACTAGCGGGGGGGACACAGATACGCAGTATTTT.

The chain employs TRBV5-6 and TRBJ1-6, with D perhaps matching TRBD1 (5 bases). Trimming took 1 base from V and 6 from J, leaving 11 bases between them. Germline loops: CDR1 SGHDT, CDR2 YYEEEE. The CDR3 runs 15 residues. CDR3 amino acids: CASSLRGTVNSPLHF. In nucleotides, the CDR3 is TGTGCCAGCAGCTTGCGGGGGACTGTTAATTCACCCCTCCACTTT.

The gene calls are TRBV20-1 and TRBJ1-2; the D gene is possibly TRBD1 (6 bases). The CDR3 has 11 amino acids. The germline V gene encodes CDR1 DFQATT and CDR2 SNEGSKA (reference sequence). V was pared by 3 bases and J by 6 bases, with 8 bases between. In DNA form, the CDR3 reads TGCAGTGCTAGTTCAGGGGATGGCTACACCTTC. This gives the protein CSASSGDGYTF.

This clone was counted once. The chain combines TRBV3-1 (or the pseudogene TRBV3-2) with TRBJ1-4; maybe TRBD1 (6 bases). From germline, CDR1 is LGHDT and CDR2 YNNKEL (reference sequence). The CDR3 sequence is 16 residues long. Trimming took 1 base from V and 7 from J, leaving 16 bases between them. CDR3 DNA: TGTGCCAGCAGCCAAGTTGGGGGACATAATGGTGAAAAACTGTTTTTT. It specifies CASSQVGGHNGEKLFF.

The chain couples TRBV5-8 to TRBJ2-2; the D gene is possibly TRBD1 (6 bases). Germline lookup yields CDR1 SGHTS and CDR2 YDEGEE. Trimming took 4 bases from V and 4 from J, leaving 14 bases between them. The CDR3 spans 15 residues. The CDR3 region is CASSQGQWATGELFF. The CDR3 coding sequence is TGTGCCAGCAGCCAAGGACAGTGGGCCACCGGGGAGCTGTTTTTT.

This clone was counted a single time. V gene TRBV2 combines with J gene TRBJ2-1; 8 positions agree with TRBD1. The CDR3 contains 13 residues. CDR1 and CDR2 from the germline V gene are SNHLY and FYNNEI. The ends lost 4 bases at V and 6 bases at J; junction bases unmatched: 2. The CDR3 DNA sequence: TGTGCCAGCAGTGTCACAGGGGGCAATGAGCAGTTCTTC. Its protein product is CASSVTGGNEQFF. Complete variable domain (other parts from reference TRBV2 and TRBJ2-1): EPEVTQTPSHQVTQMGQEVILRCVPISNHLYFYWYRQILGQKVEFLVSFYNNEISEKSEIFDDQFSVERPDGSNFTLKIRSTKLEDSAMYFCASSVTGGNEQFFGPGTRLTVL.

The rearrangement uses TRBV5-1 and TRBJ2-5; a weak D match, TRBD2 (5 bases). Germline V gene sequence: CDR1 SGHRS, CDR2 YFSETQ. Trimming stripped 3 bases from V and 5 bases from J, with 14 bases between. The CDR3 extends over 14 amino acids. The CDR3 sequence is CASSYLARVETQYF. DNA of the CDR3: TGCGCCAGCAGCTACCTAGCTAGGGTCGAGACCCAGTACTTC.

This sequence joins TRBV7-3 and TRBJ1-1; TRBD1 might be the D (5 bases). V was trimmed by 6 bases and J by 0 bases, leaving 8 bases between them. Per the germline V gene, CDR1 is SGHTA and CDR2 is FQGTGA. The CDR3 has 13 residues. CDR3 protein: CASRLTVNTEAFF. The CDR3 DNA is TGTGCCAGCAGGTTGACAGTGAACACTGAAGCTTTCTTT.

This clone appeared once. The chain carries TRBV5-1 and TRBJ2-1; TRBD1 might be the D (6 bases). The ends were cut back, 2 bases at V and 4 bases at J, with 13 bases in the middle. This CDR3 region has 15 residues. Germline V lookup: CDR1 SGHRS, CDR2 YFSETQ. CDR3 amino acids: CASSLETGWYNEQFF. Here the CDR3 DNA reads TGCGCCAGCAGCTTAGAAACAGGGTGGTACAATGAGCAGTTCTTC.

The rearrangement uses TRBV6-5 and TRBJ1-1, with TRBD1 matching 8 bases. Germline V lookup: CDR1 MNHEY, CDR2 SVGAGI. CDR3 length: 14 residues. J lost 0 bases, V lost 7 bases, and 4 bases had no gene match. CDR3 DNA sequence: TGTGCCAGCACCGCGGACAGGGTGAACACTGAAGCTTTCTTT. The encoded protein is CASTADRVNTEAFF.

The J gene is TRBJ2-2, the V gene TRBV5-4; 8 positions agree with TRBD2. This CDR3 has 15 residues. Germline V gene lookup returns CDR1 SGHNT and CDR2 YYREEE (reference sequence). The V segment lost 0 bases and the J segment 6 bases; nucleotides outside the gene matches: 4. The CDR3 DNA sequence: TGTGCCAGCAGCTTGGAAAGCGGGGGAGCCGGGGAGCTGTTTTTT. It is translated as CASSLESGGAGELFF.

CDR3 sequence: CASSIAGTVPYEQYF. CDR3 nucleotide sequence: TGTGCCAGTAGTATCGCAGGGACAGTCCCATACGAGCAGTACTTC. The chain links TRBV19 to TRBJ2-7; TRBD1 matches at 7 bases. V dropped 3 bases and J dropped 4; count of bases not matched to a gene: 9. The CDR3 contains 15 residues. Germline loops: CDR1 LNHDA, CDR2 SQIVND (reference sequence).

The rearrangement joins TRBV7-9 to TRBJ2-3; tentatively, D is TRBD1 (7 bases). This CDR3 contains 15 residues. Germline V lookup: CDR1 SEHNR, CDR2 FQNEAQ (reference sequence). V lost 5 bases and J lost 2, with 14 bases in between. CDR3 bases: TGTGCCAGCAGCCCGCAGGGGGGAAACACAGATACGCAGTATTTT. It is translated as CASSPQGGNTDTQYF.

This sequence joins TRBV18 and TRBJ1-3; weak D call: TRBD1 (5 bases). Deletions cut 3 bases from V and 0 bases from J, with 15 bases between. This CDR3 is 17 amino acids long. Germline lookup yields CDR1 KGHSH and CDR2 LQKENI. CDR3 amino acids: CASSPLRQSNSGNTIYF. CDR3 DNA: TGTGCCAGCTCACCCCTCCGACAGTCGAACTCTGGAAACACCATATATTTT.

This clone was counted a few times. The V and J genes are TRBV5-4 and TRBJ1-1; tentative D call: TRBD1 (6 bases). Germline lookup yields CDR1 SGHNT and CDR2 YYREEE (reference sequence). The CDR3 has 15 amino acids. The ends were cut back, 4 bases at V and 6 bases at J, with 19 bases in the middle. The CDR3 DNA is TGTGCCAGCAGCAAAGCTGCGGACAGTCTCGCTGAAGCTTTCTTT. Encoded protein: CASSKAADSLAEAFF.

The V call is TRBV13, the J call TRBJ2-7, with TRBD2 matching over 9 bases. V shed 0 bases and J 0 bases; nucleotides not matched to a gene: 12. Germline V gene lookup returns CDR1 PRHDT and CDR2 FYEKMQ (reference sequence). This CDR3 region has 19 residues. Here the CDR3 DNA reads TGTGCCAGCAGCTTAGGCATGCTAGCGGGACGCGAAAGCTCCTACGAGCAGTACTTC. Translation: CASSLGMLAGRESSYEQYF.

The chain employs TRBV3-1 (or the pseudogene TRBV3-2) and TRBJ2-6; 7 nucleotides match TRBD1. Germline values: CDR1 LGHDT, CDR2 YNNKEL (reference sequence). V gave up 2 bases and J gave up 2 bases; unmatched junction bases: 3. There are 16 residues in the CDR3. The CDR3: CASSQPDRAGANVLTF. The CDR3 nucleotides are TGTGCCAGCAGCCAACCCGACAGGGCTGGGGCCAACGTCCTGACTTTC.

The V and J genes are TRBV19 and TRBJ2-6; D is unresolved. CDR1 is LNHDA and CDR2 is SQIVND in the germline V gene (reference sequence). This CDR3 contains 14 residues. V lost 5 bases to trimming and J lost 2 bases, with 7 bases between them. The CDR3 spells CASSPTAGANVLTF. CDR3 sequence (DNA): TGTGCCAGTAGTCCCACAGCTGGGGCCAACGTCCTGACTTTC.

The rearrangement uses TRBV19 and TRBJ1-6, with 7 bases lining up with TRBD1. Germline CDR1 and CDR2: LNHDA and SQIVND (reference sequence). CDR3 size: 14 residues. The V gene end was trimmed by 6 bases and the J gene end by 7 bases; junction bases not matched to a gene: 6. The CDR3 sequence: CASRLTGRNSPLHF. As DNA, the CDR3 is TGTGCCAGTAGACTGACAGGGCGAAATTCACCCCTCCACTTT.

This chain's CDR3 is CASSEAGISTDTQYF. CDR3 DNA: TGTGCCAGCAGTGAGGCGGGAATTAGCACAGATACGCAGTATTTT. The chain uses TRBV2 and TRBJ2-3; D is possibly TRBD2 (6 bases). Germline values: CDR1 SNHLY, CDR2 FYNNEI. V lost 3 bases and J 0 bases, leaving 10 bases between the germline ends. The CDR3 consists of 15 residues.

CDR3 DNA: TGCGCCAGCAGCCTAAAGGGGACTGAAGCTTTCTTT. It encodes CASSLKGTEAFF. V is TRBV5-1 and J is TRBJ1-1; D is possibly TRBD1 (5 bases). CDR3 length equals 12 residues. Germline CDR1 is SGHRS and CDR2 is YFSETQ. Trimming left V 4 bases short and J 5 bases short, with 9 bases between.

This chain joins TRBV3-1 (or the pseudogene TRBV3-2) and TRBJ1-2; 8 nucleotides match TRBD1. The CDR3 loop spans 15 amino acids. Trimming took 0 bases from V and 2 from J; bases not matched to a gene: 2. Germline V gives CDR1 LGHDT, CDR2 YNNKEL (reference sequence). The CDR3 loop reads CASSQDNRGNYGYTF. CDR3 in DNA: TGTGCCAGCAGCCAAGATAACAGGGGGAACTATGGCTACACCTTC.

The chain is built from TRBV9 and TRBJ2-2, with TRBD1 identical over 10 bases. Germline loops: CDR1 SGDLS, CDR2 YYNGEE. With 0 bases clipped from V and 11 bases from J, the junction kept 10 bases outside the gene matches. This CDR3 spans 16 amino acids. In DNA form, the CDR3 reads TGTGCCAGCAGCGTAGCGGGACAGGGGAGGCCGGGTGAGCTGTTTTTT. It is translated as CASSVAGQGRPGELFF.

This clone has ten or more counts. CDR3 nucleotides: TGTGCCAGTAGTAACACAGGGGTGACTGAAGCTTTCTTT. Protein sequence: CASSNTGVTEAFF. V usage is TRBV19 and J usage is TRBJ1-1, with TRBD1 identical over 7 bases. Trimming cost V 4 bases and J 5 bases; bases outside gene matches: 4. CDR1 is LNHDA, CDR2 SQIVND, per germline (reference sequence). CDR3 length: 13 amino acids.